This entry lists 5 T cell receptor beta chains sequenced from one sample in a study of STAT3 mutations in large granular lymphocyte leukemia. Notes on the study in general: At least one immunodominant TCR beta clonotype appeared in every T-cell large granular lymphocyte leukemia patient.

These TCRs are of unknown antigen specificity. Sequencing used immunoSEQ multiplex PCR; TCRdb keeps in-frame clones, though not all of them. This table holds some 3,900 clones, roughly three fifths found once. What was sequenced was peripheral blood mononuclear cells. The receptors stem from a man in his 60s with T-cell large granular lymphocyte leukemia. Some clones in this sample may be carry-over from other donors' samples.

The chain employs TRBV7-9 and TRBJ2-1; 7 positions agree with TRBD2. This CDR3 spans 12 amino acids. The V and J ends lost 1 base and 9 bases, in that order; junction bases with no gene match: 0. Germline assignment: CDR1 SEHNR and CDR2 FQNEAQ (reference sequence). Here the CDR3 reads CASSLGGGEQFF. The CDR3 DNA is TGTGCCAGCAGCTTAGGGGGGGGTGAGCAGTTCTTC.

The gene calls are TRBV5-4 and TRBJ2-5; TRBD2 might be the D (6 bases). The V end lost 4 bases, the J end lost 3 bases, and 13 bases lay between the germline ends. CDR1 and CDR2 from the germline V gene are SGHNT and YYREEE (reference sequence). There are 14 residues in the CDR3. The CDR3 protein is CASSPVADEETQYF. The CDR3 DNA reads as TGTGCCAGCAGCCCCGTAGCGGACGAAGAGACCCAGTACTTC.

V usage is TRBV19 and J usage is TRBJ2-6; TRBD1 might be the D (6 bases). V dropped 7 bases and J dropped 0 bases, with 19 bases sitting between them. Germline values: CDR1 LNHDA, CDR2 SQIVND (reference sequence). CDR3 length: 18 residues. The DNA for the CDR3 is TGTGCCAGTACCCCCCTGGGACACTTTAGCTCTGGGGCCAACGTCCTGACTTTC. Amino acids: CASTPLGHFSSGANVLTF.

This clone was seen once. This sequence joins TRBV25-1 and TRBJ1-4, with a possible D match to TRBD1 (5 bases). The germline gives CDR1 MGHDK, CDR2 SYGVNS. The CDR3 length is 12 residues. Trimming shortened V by 7 bases and J by 5 bases, and 8 bases separated the two germline ends. The CDR3 loop is CASTQGNEKLFF. The DNA for the CDR3 is TGTGCCAGCACCCAGGGAAATGAAAAACTGTTTTTT.

This clone was seen more than once but under ten times. The J gene is TRBJ1-1, the V gene TRBV20-1; 7 positions match TRBD1. Germline CDR1 reads DFQATT; CDR2 reads SNEGSKA (reference sequence). The ends lost 3 bases at V and 11 bases at J; junction bases unmatched: 6. The CDR3 contains 11 residues. DNA of the CDR3: TGCAGTGCTAGTCCCGGGACAGATGCTTTCTTT. This translates into CSASPGTDAFF.